This T cell receptor (beta chain) was sequenced during a study of Ad26.COV2.S vaccination and SARS-CoV-2 variants. Study details: Of the COV1001 trial arms, the Ad26.COV2.S arm included the donor. Ad26.COV2.S given intramuscularly, once or twice 56 days apart. Regarding the study as a whole: It is possible that the TCR breadth and depth analyses underestimated the total T cell responses. While placebo recipients had lower spike-specific TCR breadth, vaccine recipients had more.

The CDR3 sequence is 20 residues long. The germline V gene has CDR1 MNHEY and CDR2 SMNVEV (reference sequence). The ends lost 6 bases at V and 6 bases at J; junction bases unmatched: 24. Indicated treatment: around 19 received Ad26.COV2.S at low or high dose, single or two shots; roughly 5 received placebo; per-sample allocation not given. The investigators took samples on day 63 after the first vaccine or placebo injection. Of note for this clone: Its target is not known.

Method: immunoSEQ multiplex PCR; TCRdb's copy keeps in-frame clones and lacks some. Of approximately 480,000 clones listed, around nine tenths were seen once; the top ten hold about 13%. This material consisted of peripheral blood, taken in a trial of Ad26.COV2.S vaccine versus placebo. This clonotype was obtained from a person aged 18-65 years who received the Ad26.COV2.S COVID-19 vaccine or a placebo. The rearrangement joins TRBV27 to TRBJ1-5; 9 bases are a match to TRBD1. The CDR3 reads CASSHTTGTGRFSIGQPQHF. The CDR3 DNA reads as TGTGCCAGCAGCCATACTACCGGGACAGGGAGGTTCTCCATCGGTCAGCCCCAGCATTTT.